Following are 3 T cell receptor beta chains from one sample sequenced in a study of T-cell reconstitution after alpha-beta-depleted transplantation in children. TCRbeta library construction was performed incorporating unique molecular identifiers. TCRdb itself ran the PCR reads through MiXCR, one entry per CDR3 protein. The sample lists approximately 190,000 distinct CDR3 sequences, roughly 6.3% occurring once. The sample consisted of PBMCs, taken before TCRalphabeta/CD19-depleted stem cell transplant. All receptors derive from a girl in the first two years of life with combined immunodeficiency, due to receive a stem cell transplant.

This clonotype was detected many times. The chain recombines TRBV7-9 with TRBJ1-2, with D maybe TRBD1 (6 bases). Trimming removed 4 bases from V and 8 bases from J, with 14 bases in between. The length of the CDR3 is 13 residues. CDR1 and CDR2 (germline): SEHNR, FQNEAQ (reference sequence). CDR3 sequence: CASSSYRDKGYTF. CDR3 bases: TGTGCCAGCAGCTCCTACAGGGATAAGGGCTACACCTTC. The full variable domain, rest sourced from reference TRBV7-9 and TRBJ1-2, is DTGVSQNPRHKITKRGQNVTFRCDPISEHNRLYWYRQTLGQGPEFLTYFQNEAQLEKSRLLSDRFSAERPKGSFSTLEIQRTEQGDSAMYLCASSSYRDKGYTFGSGTRLTVV.

This clonotype was counted at least ten times. J is TRBJ2-7 and V is TRBV5-1; D not resolved. Germline assignment: CDR1 SGHRS and CDR2 YFSETQ. The CDR3 consists of 12 residues. Trimming left V 1 base short and J 2 bases short, with 4 bases between. DNA of the CDR3: TGCGCCAGCAGCTTGAACCCCTACGAGCAGTACTTC. It encodes CASSLNPYEQYF.

This clonotype was seen only a few times. V gene TRBV12-3 or TRBV12-4 combines with J gene TRBJ2-3; D might be TRBD1 or TRBD2, each matching 7 bases. V gave up 3 bases and J gave up 0 bases, with 10 bases separating them. The CDR3 loop spans 15 amino acids. The CDR3 DNA follows: TGTGCCAGCAGTTTCCAGGGGGGGAGCACAGATACGCAGTATTTT. Translated: CASSFQGGSTDTQYF.